What follows are 7 T cell receptor beta chains derived from one specimen sequenced in a study of shared clonotypes between healthy human individuals. Sequenced by immunoSEQ multiplex PCR; TCRdb stores in-frame clones only, minus some. The sample has some 470,000 clones, about three quarters seen once. The specimen was PBMCs. All receptors come from a woman aged 40 to 50 in good health. Some clones in this sample may be carry-over from other donors' samples.

The chain carries TRBV10-2 and TRBJ2-7, with TRBD1 matching over 10 bases. The CDR3 length is 13 residues. CDR1 and CDR2 (germline): WSHSY, SAAADI. The V and J ends lost 9 bases and 5 bases, in that order; junction bases with no gene match: 7. The CDR3 DNA sequence: TGCGCCAGTCAACCGACAGGGGGCGACGAGCAGTACTTC. Translated: CASQPTGGDEQYF.

The J gene is TRBJ1-2, the V gene TRBV28, with no clear D. V lost 4 bases and J 2 bases, leaving 5 bases between the germline ends. The CDR3 has 12 residues. CDR1 and CDR2 from the germline V gene are MDHEN and SYDVKM. The CDR3 protein is CASSWANYGYTF. DNA of the CDR3: TGTGCCAGCAGTTGGGCCAACTATGGCTACACCTTC.

V gene TRBV28 combines with J gene TRBJ1-5; no clear D. CDR3 length: 13 amino acids. The germline V gene has CDR1 MDHEN and CDR2 SYDVKM. V was pared by 1 base and J by 6 bases, with 7 bases between. The CDR3 DNA reads TGTGCCAGCAGTTTATCTGAGGGTCAGCCCCAGCATTTT. As protein: CASSLSEGQPQHF.

This chain joins TRBV11-2 and TRBJ2-7; TRBD1 matches at 7 bases. CDR1 and CDR2 (germline): SGHAT, FQNNGV. Germline trimming cut 5 bases from V and 7 bases from J; bases unmatched to any gene: 8. The CDR3 runs 13 residues. For the CDR3, the DNA is TGTGCCAGCAGCCCTCAACCAGGGGGAGAGCAGTACTTC. It encodes CASSPQPGGEQYF.

The DNA for the CDR3 is TGTGCCAGTAGTGATCCGGCGGGACAGGGTACCTACGAGCAGTACTTC. It specifies CASSDPAGQGTYEQYF. This chain uses TRBV19 with TRBJ2-7, with TRBD1 identical over 9 bases. The ends lost 5 bases at V and 2 bases at J; junction bases unmatched: 10. CDR1 LNHDA and CDR2 SQIVND come from the germline V gene (reference sequence). The CDR3 loop spans 16 amino acids.

The rearrangement links TRBV30 to TRBJ1-5; D possibly corresponds to TRBD1 (6 bases). This CDR3 region has 14 residues. Germline V CDR1 and CDR2: GTSNPN, SVGIG (reference sequence). Trimming removed 2 bases from V and 0 bases from J, with 8 bases in between. The CDR3 reads CAWSYRDSNQPQHF. For the CDR3, the DNA is TGTGCCTGGAGTTACAGGGATAGCAATCAGCCCCAGCATTTT.

The chain couples TRBV29-1 to TRBJ1-1; the D gene is possibly TRBD1 (5 bases). CDR1 is SQVTM, CDR2 ANQGSEA, per germline. V lost 6 bases, J lost 6 bases, and 20 bases lay in between. The CDR3 runs to 14 residues. The CDR3 DNA sequence: TGCAGCGTCCGTCCTGGGGGGGGAGTGGCTGAAGCTTTCTTT. Translating gives CSVRPGGGVAEAFF.